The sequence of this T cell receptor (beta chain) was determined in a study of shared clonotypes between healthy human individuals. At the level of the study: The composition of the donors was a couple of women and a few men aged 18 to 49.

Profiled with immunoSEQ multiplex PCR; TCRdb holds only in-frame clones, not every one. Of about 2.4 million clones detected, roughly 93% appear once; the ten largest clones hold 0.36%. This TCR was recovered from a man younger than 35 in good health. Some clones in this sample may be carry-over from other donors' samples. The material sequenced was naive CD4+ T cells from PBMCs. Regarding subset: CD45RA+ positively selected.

For the CDR3, the DNA is TGTGCCAGCATCGTACAGAACCAAGAGACCCAGTACTTC. This sequence encodes CASIVQNQETQYF. The chain carries TRBV5-4 and TRBJ2-5; D is uncertain. The CDR3 runs to 13 residues. V lost 6 bases, J lost 0 bases, and 9 bases lay in between. CDR1 and CDR2 from the germline V gene are SGHNT and YYREEE (reference sequence). The full variable domain, with the rest looked up from reference TRBV5-4 and TRBJ2-5, is ETGVTQSPTHLIKTRGQQVTLRCSSQSGHNTVSWYQQALGQGPQFIFQYYREEENGRGNFPPRFSGLQFPNYSSELNVNALELDDSALYLCASIVQNQETQYFGPGTRLLVL.